Listed below are T cell receptor beta chains from one sample, sequenced in a study of response to subunit inactivated influenza vaccine. TCRdb independently ran MiXCR on the RT-PCR reads; one entry per CDR3 protein. Among roughly 540,000 distinct CDR3 sequences listed, approximately 24% were seen once. This same sample was also part of a study on T cells expressing NK-cell markers.

The sequencing used CD4+ T cells sorted from PBMCs, collected 11 to 12 days after vaccination. The receptors were gathered from a man in his fifties who received an inactivated influenza vaccine. Each CDR3 is given with its conserved first and last residue. Each record gives: V gene, clone size, D gene, J gene, CDR3 DNA, CDR3 protein. A D gene is named only where the DNA matches it firmly. Size is stated for part of the rows, as once, few or many counts, or as a class when the clone is expanded.

v_gene: TRBV3-1
abundance: NA
d_gene: NA
j_gene: TRBJ2-5
CDR3nt: TGTGCCAGCGTTGCGGGGGCGGGAGAGACCCAGTACTTC
CDR3aa: CASVAGAGETQYF

v_gene: TRBV6-1
abundance: few
d_gene: TRBD1
j_gene: TRBJ1-1
CDR3nt: TGTGCCAGCAGGACAGGGGCCGGGACTGAAGCTTTCTTT
CDR3aa: CASRTGAGTEAFF

v_gene: TRBV29-1
abundance: NA
d_gene: TRBD2
j_gene: TRBJ2-1
CDR3nt: TGCAGCGTTGTAGCGGGGGGACTCGCGGTACGCAATGAGCAGTTCTTC
CDR3aa: CSVVAGGLAVRNEQFF

v_gene: TRBV7-2
abundance: few
d_gene: TRBD2
j_gene: TRBJ2-3
CDR3nt: TGTGCCAGCAGCTTAGCTAGCGGGAGTAGCACAGATACGCAGTATTTT
CDR3aa: CASSLASGSSTDTQYF

v_gene: TRBV20-1
abundance: NA
d_gene: NA
j_gene: TRBJ1-5
CDR3nt: TGCAGTGCTAGTAAAGCAGGGGGCAATCAGCCCCAGCATTTT
CDR3aa: CSASKAGGNQPQHF

v_gene: TRBV7-9
abundance: once
d_gene: NA
j_gene: TRBJ2-1
CDR3nt: TGTGCCAGCAGCTTAGCGGGGGGAGGAACTGAGCAGTTCTTC
CDR3aa: CASSLAGGGTEQFF

v_gene: TRBV6-5
abundance: many
d_gene: NA
j_gene: TRBJ1-2
CDR3nt: TGTGCCAGTCGGACACGAGCTAACTATGGCTACACCTTC
CDR3aa: CASRTRANYGYTF

v_gene: TRBV11-3
abundance: once
d_gene: NA
j_gene: TRBJ2-7
CDR3nt: TGTGCCAGCAGCTTTGAAACCGCGGGCGAGCAGTACTTC
CDR3aa: CASSFETAGEQYF

v_gene: TRBV3-1
abundance: few
d_gene: TRBD2
j_gene: TRBJ2-3
CDR3nt: TGTGCCAGCAGCCCACTAGCGGGGGGACGAAGCACAGATACGCAGTATTTT
CDR3aa: CASSPLAGGRSTDTQYF

v_gene: TRBV6-5
abundance: few
d_gene: NA
j_gene: TRBJ1-2
CDR3nt: TGTGCCAGCAGTTCCCCCGGGAGGGGGTTCTATGGCTACACCTTC
CDR3aa: CASSSPGRGFYGYTF

v_gene: TRBV12-3/TRBV12-4
abundance: few
d_gene: NA
j_gene: TRBJ1-2
CDR3nt: TGTGCCAGCAGTTTAGGCGGACGGCCGTATGGCTACACCTTC
CDR3aa: CASSLGGRPYGYTF

v_gene: TRBV3-1
abundance: few
d_gene: NA
j_gene: TRBJ2-7
CDR3nt: TGTGCCAGCAGCCAAGCGACAGGCCCCTACGAGCAGTACTTC
CDR3aa: CASSQATGPYEQYF

v_gene: TRBV15
abundance: few
d_gene: NA
j_gene: TRBJ1-1
CDR3nt: TGTGCCACCAGCAGAGCAGGGGACACTGAAGCTTTCTTT
CDR3aa: CATSRAGDTEAFF

v_gene: TRBV7-9
abundance: many
d_gene: NA
j_gene: TRBJ2-2
CDR3nt: TGTGCCAGCAGCTTAACCTCTAGGTCATCGAACACCGGGGAGCTGTTTTTT
CDR3aa: CASSLTSRSSNTGELFF

v_gene: TRBV29-1
abundance: few
d_gene: TRBD1
j_gene: TRBJ1-1
CDR3nt: TGCAGCGTAACCGGGACAGGGACCACTGAAGCTTTCTTT
CDR3aa: CSVTGTGTTEAFF

v_gene: TRBV29-1
abundance: few
d_gene: NA
j_gene: TRBJ2-5
CDR3nt: TGCAGCGTTGAAGAGTGGGGGGGCCGAGGAGAGACCCAGTACTTC
CDR3aa: CSVEEWGGRGETQYF

v_gene: TRBV24-1
abundance: few
d_gene: TRBD1
j_gene: TRBJ2-5
CDR3nt: TGTGCCACCAGCCCGACAGGGGTTGAGACCCAGTACTTC
CDR3aa: CATSPTGVETQYF

v_gene: TRBV2
abundance: NA
d_gene: NA
j_gene: TRBJ2-1
CDR3nt: TGTGCCAGCGGGTCGGGACTGACCTACAATGAGCAGTTCTTC
CDR3aa: CASGSGLTYNEQFF

v_gene: TRBV29-1
abundance: few
d_gene: TRBD1
j_gene: TRBJ1-3
CDR3nt: TGCAGCGTGGGACAGGGCCCTCAGAGCTCTGGAAACACCATATATTTT
CDR3aa: CSVGQGPQSSGNTIYF

v_gene: TRBV7-9
abundance: NA
d_gene: TRBD2
j_gene: TRBJ2-5
CDR3nt: TGTGCCAGCAGGTCCGGGACTAGTAGTCAAGAGACCCAGTACTTC
CDR3aa: CASRSGTSSQETQYF

v_gene: TRBV4-2
abundance: NA
d_gene: NA
j_gene: TRBJ2-5
CDR3nt: TGTGCCAGCAGCCAAAGGACTTCAGAGACCCAGTACTTC
CDR3aa: CASSQRTSETQYF

v_gene: TRBV11-2
abundance: NA
d_gene: NA
j_gene: TRBJ1-1
CDR3nt: TGTGCCAGCAGCACCACAGGGTACACTGAAGCTTTCTTT
CDR3aa: CASSTTGYTEAFF

v_gene: TRBV25-1
abundance: NA
d_gene: NA
j_gene: TRBJ2-2
CDR3nt: TGTGCCAGCAGTGTCCACAGGGACACCGGGGAGCTGTTTTTT
CDR3aa: CASSVHRDTGELFF

v_gene: TRBV28
abundance: few
d_gene: TRBD1
j_gene: TRBJ1-2
CDR3nt: TGTGCCAGCAGTTTAATGGGACAGGTTGACTATGGCTACACCTTC
CDR3aa: CASSLMGQVDYGYTF

v_gene: TRBV7-2
abundance: NA
d_gene: TRBD2
j_gene: TRBJ2-3
CDR3nt: TGTGCCAGCAGCCGGACTAGCGGGGTAGATACGCAGTATTTT
CDR3aa: CASSRTSGVDTQYF

v_gene: TRBV13
abundance: few
d_gene: NA
j_gene: TRBJ1-2
CDR3nt: TGTGCCAGCAGCTTACGGGCTGCAGGGTACTACACCTTC
CDR3aa: CASSLRAAGYYTF

v_gene: TRBV30
abundance: once
d_gene: NA
j_gene: TRBJ2-2
CDR3nt: TGTGCCTGGAGTGCAAACTTGAACACCGGGGAGCTGTTTTTT
CDR3aa: CAWSANLNTGELFF

v_gene: TRBV4-3
abundance: many
d_gene: TRBD2
j_gene: TRBJ2-7
CDR3nt: TGCGCCAGCAGCCAAGATACGGGACTAGCAGGCTACGAGCAGTACTTC
CDR3aa: CASSQDTGLAGYEQYF

v_gene: TRBV5-1
abundance: NA
d_gene: NA
j_gene: TRBJ2-1
CDR3nt: TGCGCCAGCAGCCACACCGGGACTTCCACCAGGGCTGAGCAGTTCTTC
CDR3aa: CASSHTGTSTRAEQFF

v_gene: TRBV11-1
abundance: NA
d_gene: NA
j_gene: TRBJ2-1
CDR3nt: TGTGCCAGCAGCCCAGGGAAAAGCTCCTACAATGAGCAGTTCTTC
CDR3aa: CASSPGKSSYNEQFF

v_gene: TRBV10-3
abundance: few
d_gene: NA
j_gene: TRBJ2-3
CDR3nt: TGTGCCATCAGTGGGAAGAGCACAGATACGCAGTATTTT
CDR3aa: CAISGKSTDTQYF

v_gene: TRBV7-2
abundance: few
d_gene: TRBD2
j_gene: TRBJ2-7
CDR3nt: TGTGCCAGCAGCTCGAAGACTAGCGGGAGGCAGTACTTC
CDR3aa: CASSSKTSGRQYF

v_gene: TRBV25-1
abundance: many
d_gene: TRBD2
j_gene: TRBJ2-1
CDR3nt: TGTGCCAGCAGTGGTGCGGGGGTATACAATGAGCAGTTCTTC
CDR3aa: CASSGAGVYNEQFF

v_gene: TRBV6-2/TRBV6-3
abundance: NA
d_gene: NA
j_gene: TRBJ2-3
CDR3nt: TGTGCCAGCAGTCCCTCCAGCCCCCTACGGATGGTAGACACAGATACGCAGTATTTT
CDR3aa: CASSPSSPLRMVDTDTQYF

v_gene: TRBV6-5
abundance: NA
d_gene: NA
j_gene: TRBJ2-1
CDR3nt: TGTGCCAGCAGTTACACTAGGCCGGGGATTGAACAGTTCTTC
CDR3aa: CASSYTRPGIEQFF

v_gene: TRBV3-1
abundance: NA
d_gene: TRBD2
j_gene: TRBJ2-1
CDR3nt: TGTGCCAGCAGCACTGGGACTAGCGAGCAGTTCTTC
CDR3aa: CASSTGTSEQFF

v_gene: TRBV20-1
abundance: few
d_gene: TRBD2
j_gene: TRBJ2-3
CDR3nt: TGCAGTGCTATAGCGGGGGGAAGAGCAGATACGCAGTATTTT
CDR3aa: CSAIAGGRADTQYF

v_gene: TRBV20-1
abundance: few
d_gene: NA
j_gene: TRBJ1-1
CDR3nt: TGCAGTGCTACGACCAATAGAGACACTGAAGCTTTCTTT
CDR3aa: CSATTNRDTEAFF

v_gene: TRBV6-7
abundance: NA
d_gene: TRBD1
j_gene: TRBJ1-5
CDR3nt: TGTGCCAGCGGTTTACAGGACAGGGACCGCAATCAGCCCCAGCATTTT
CDR3aa: CASGLQDRDRNQPQHF

v_gene: TRBV12-3/TRBV12-4
abundance: few
d_gene: TRBD1
j_gene: TRBJ2-7
CDR3nt: TGTGCCAGCAGTGATTGGACAGGGGACTACGAGCAGTACTTC
CDR3aa: CASSDWTGDYEQYF

v_gene: TRBV7-3
abundance: few
d_gene: TRBD2
j_gene: TRBJ2-3
CDR3nt: TGTGCCAGCAGCTTACAAGGCGGGAGCGCGACAGATACGCAGTATTTT
CDR3aa: CASSLQGGSATDTQYF

v_gene: TRBV6-1
abundance: NA
d_gene: NA
j_gene: TRBJ2-7
CDR3nt: TGTGCCAGCAGTCCAGGACGAGGGATATCCGAGCAGTACTTC
CDR3aa: CASSPGRGISEQYF

v_gene: TRBV28
abundance: many
d_gene: TRBD1
j_gene: TRBJ2-7
CDR3nt: TGTGCCAGCAGCCCAGAAAGTTGGACAGGGGCTGGTGGGCAGTACTTC
CDR3aa: CASSPESWTGAGGQYF

v_gene: TRBV6-2/TRBV6-3
abundance: few
d_gene: NA
j_gene: TRBJ2-1
CDR3nt: TGTGCCAGCGGCGAGTACAATGAGCAGTTCTTC
CDR3aa: CASGEYNEQFF

v_gene: TRBV4-3
abundance: NA
d_gene: NA
j_gene: TRBJ2-6
CDR3nt: TGCGCCAGCAGCCAGGAAGGTCCGGGTATAGCTGGGGCCAACGTCCTGACTTTC
CDR3aa: CASSQEGPGIAGANVLTF

v_gene: TRBV18
abundance: once
d_gene: NA
j_gene: TRBJ1-2
CDR3nt: TGTGCCAGCTCACCCCCGGCGGGGATCGGCTACACCTTC
CDR3aa: CASSPPAGIGYTF

v_gene: TRBV5-1
abundance: NA
d_gene: NA
j_gene: TRBJ2-5
CDR3nt: TGCGCCAGCAGCTTGTCTGTCAGCCGGGCCATGGAGACCCAGTACTTC
CDR3aa: CASSLSVSRAMETQYF

v_gene: TRBV7-2
abundance: few
d_gene: NA
j_gene: TRBJ1-1
CDR3nt: TGTGCCAGCAGCTTAGCAGGAAGGAGCACTGAAGCTTTCTTT
CDR3aa: CASSLAGRSTEAFF

v_gene: TRBV7-3
abundance: few
d_gene: NA
j_gene: TRBJ2-2
CDR3nt: TGTGCCAGCAGCTTAAACAGGGAGAACACCGGGGAGCTGTTTTTT
CDR3aa: CASSLNRENTGELFF

v_gene: TRBV5-6
abundance: NA
d_gene: TRBD2
j_gene: TRBJ2-2
CDR3nt: TGTGCCAGCACCTTGGGAATAGCGGGGGGGGAGCTGTTTTTT
CDR3aa: CASTLGIAGGELFF

v_gene: TRBV12-3/TRBV12-4
abundance: NA
d_gene: NA
j_gene: TRBJ2-2
CDR3nt: TGTGCCAGCAGTTTAAAATCGGCGGCCGGGGAGCTGTTTTTT
CDR3aa: CASSLKSAAGELFF

v_gene: TRBV6-2/TRBV6-3
abundance: NA
d_gene: TRBD1
j_gene: TRBJ2-7
CDR3nt: TGTGCCAGCAGCCGAGGGACAGGGGGCCGAGAGGAGCAGTACTTC
CDR3aa: CASSRGTGGREEQYF

v_gene: TRBV20-1
abundance: few
d_gene: NA
j_gene: TRBJ1-4
CDR3nt: TGCAGTGCTAGCGATGATAGCCGGGAAAAACTGTTTTTT
CDR3aa: CSASDDSREKLFF

v_gene: TRBV29-1
abundance: few
d_gene: TRBD1
j_gene: TRBJ2-4
CDR3nt: TGCAGCGTTTTGACAGGGGGCTCTAACATTCAGTACTTC
CDR3aa: CSVLTGGSNIQYF

v_gene: TRBV6-2/TRBV6-3
abundance: NA
d_gene: NA
j_gene: TRBJ2-5
CDR3nt: TGTGCCAGCAGTGCGACGGTGTTTGGAGAGACCCAGTACTTC
CDR3aa: CASSATVFGETQYF

v_gene: TRBV15
abundance: NA
d_gene: TRBD1
j_gene: TRBJ2-7
CDR3nt: TGTGCCACCAGCACCCGGGACAGGGTAGTTTCAACCTACGAGCAGTACTTC
CDR3aa: CATSTRDRVVSTYEQYF